This T cell receptor (beta chain) was sequenced during a study of identifying expanded T cells in peripheral blood. Study results and limitations: Roughly 2-week clone count variance significantly increased as total template count grew. Over two and four weeks, about 15 and 19 clones changed, versus around 1.2 between replicates.

Collection occurred without any documented infections or immune events in donors. Here immunoSEQ multiplex PCR was the method, and the copy in TCRdb shows in-frame clones only, minus some. The profile shows 120,000 or so clones, approximately 84% of them singletons. The CDR3 loop spans 15 amino acids. In germline, CDR1 is SGHDT, CDR2 YYEEEE. Trimming cost V 0 bases and J 7 bases, with 16 bases left between them. To note about this clone: What it binds is not known.

The receptor was isolated from a person between 18 and 75 years old in good health. The chain links TRBV5-6 to TRBJ1-2, with D tentatively TRBD1 (5 bases). Material for sequencing was blood. The CDR3 DNA sequence: TGTGCCAGCAGCTTGGGAAGGGGCTGGGGAGTTGGCTACACCTTC. It translates to CASSLGRGWGVGYTF.